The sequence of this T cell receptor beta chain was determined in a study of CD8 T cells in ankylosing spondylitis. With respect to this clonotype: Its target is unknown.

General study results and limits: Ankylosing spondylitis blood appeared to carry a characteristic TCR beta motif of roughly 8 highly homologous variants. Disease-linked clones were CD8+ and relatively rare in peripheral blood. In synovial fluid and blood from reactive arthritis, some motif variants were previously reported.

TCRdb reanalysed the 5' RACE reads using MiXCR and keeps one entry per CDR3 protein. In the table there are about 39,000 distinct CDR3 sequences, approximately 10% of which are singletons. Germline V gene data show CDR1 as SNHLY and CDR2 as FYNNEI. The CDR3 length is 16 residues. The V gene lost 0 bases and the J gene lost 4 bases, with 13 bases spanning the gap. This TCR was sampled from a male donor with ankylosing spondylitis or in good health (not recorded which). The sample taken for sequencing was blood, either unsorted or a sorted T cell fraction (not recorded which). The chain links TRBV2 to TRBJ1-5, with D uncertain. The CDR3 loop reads CASSEALAGGNQPQHF. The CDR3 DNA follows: TGTGCCAGCAGTGAAGCGCTGGCAGGCGGGAATCAGCCCCAGCATTTT.